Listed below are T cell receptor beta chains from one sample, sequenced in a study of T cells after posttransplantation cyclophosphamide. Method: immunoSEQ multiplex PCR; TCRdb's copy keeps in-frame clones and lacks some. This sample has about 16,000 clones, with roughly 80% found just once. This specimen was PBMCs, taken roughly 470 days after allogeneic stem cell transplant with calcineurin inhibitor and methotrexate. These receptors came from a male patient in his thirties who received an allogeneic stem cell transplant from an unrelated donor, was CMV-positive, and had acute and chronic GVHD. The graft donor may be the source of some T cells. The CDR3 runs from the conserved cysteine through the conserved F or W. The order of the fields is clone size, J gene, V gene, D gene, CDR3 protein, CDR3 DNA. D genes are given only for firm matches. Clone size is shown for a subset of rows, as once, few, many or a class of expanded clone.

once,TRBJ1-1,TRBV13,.,CASSSRAAYTEAFF,TGTGCCAGCAGCTCGCGGGCTGCCTACACTGAAGCTTTCTTT
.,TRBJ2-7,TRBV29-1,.,CSVEFGQGQRGAYEQYF,TGCAGCGTTGAGTTTGGGCAGGGACAAAGGGGAGCCTACGAGCAGTACTTC
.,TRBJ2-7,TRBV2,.,CASSEWRDSRSEQYF,TGTGCCAGCAGTGAATGGAGGGACAGCCGCTCCGAGCAGTACTTC
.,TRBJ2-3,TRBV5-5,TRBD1,CASRRQGPSTDTQYF,TGTGCCAGCAGAAGACAGGGACCTAGCACAGATACGCAGTATTTT
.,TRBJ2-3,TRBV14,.,CASSQDGLVFRTDTQYF,TGTGCCAGCAGCCAAGATGGCTTGGTCTTTCGCACAGATACGCAGTATTTT
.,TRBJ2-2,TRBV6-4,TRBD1,CASSPDRADTGELFF,TGTGCCAGCAGCCCTGACAGGGCCGACACCGGGGAGCTGTTTTTT
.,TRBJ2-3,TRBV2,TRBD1,CASTRGTGFEPYF,TGTGCCAGCACCAGAGGGACAGGGTTTGAACCGTATTTT
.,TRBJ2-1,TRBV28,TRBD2,CASSLVTSGAVNEQFF,TGTGCCAGCAGTTTGGTTACTAGCGGGGCCGTTAATGAGCAGTTCTTC
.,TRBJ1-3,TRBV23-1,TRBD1,CASSPDPGTGWQGDSGNTIYF,TGCGCCAGCAGTCCCGACCCTGGGACAGGGTGGCAGGGAGACTCTGGAAACACCATATATTTT
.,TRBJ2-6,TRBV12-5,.,CASGLRPGGYTLSGANVLTF,TGTGCTAGTGGTTTGCGCCCTGGCGGATATACCCTCTCTGGGGCCAACGTCCTGACCTTC
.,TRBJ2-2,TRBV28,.,CASSLTGYGGELFF,TGTGCCAGCAGTTTAACGGGGTATGGCGGGGAGCTGTTTTTT
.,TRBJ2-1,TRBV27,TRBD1,CASSRDSSYNEQFF,TGTGCCAGCAGCCGGGACAGCTCCTACAATGAGCAGTTCTTC
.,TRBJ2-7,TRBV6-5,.,CASSFGQTYEQYF,TGTGCCAGCAGTTTTGGACAGACCTACGAGCAGTACTTC
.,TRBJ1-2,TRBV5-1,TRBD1,CASSLDGRGVGYTF,TGCGCCAGCAGCTTGGACGGCAGGGGGGTTGGCTACACCTTC
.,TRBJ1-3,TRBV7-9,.,CASSARTLASGNTIYF,TGTGCCAGCAGCGCCCGGACACTCGCCTCTGGAAACACCATATATTTT
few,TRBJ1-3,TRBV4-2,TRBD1,CASSHGQGDSGNTIYF,TGTGCCAGCAGCCACGGACAGGGTGACTCTGGAAACACCATATATTTT
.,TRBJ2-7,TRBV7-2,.,CASSFIARPPNLYEQYF,TGTGCCAGCAGCTTTATAGCTAGGCCTCCTAATTTGTACGAGCAGTACTTC
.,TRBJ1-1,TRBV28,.,CTSSFPYTEAFF,TGTACCAGCAGTTTCCCTTATACTGAAGCTTTCTTT
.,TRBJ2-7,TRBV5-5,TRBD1,CASSRTGDFLSYEQYF,TGTGCCAGCAGCCGGACAGGGGATTTTCTCTCTTACGAGCAGTACTTC
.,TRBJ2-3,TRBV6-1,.,CASSEGVGTDTQYF,TGTGCCAGCAGTGAGGGAGTTGGCACAGATACGCAGTATTTT
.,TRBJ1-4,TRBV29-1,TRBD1,CSAVGQGREKLFF,TGCAGCGCCGTGGGACAGGGTCGCGAAAAACTGTTTTTT
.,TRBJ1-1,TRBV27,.,CASSDWKTGRGAEAFF,TGTGCCAGCAGCGATTGGAAGACAGGCCGAGGGGCTGAAGCTTTCTTT
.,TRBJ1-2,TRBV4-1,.,CASSQGHSQGTYGYTF,TGCGCCAGCAGCCAAGGCCACAGCCAAGGGACTTATGGCTACACCTTC
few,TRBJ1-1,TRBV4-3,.,CASSQDRGTGRGTEAFF,TGCGCCAGCAGCCAAGATCGGGGAACAGGGAGAGGGACTGAAGCTTTCTTT
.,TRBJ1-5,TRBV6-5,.,CASSRGRLGDQPQHF,TGTGCCAGCAGTCGGGGGAGATTGGGAGATCAGCCCCAGCATTTT
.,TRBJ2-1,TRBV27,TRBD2,CASRAGGRNEQFF,TGTGCCAGCAGAGCGGGGGGGCGCAATGAGCAGTTCTTC
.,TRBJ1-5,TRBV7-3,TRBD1,CASSTDRGHQPQHF,TGTGCCAGCAGCACGGACAGGGGACATCAGCCCCAGCATTTT
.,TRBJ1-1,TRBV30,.,CAWTQQGLEAFF,TGTGCCTGGACCCAACAGGGTCTTGAAGCTTTCTTT
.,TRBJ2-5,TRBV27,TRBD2,CASSLGGRRETQYF,TGTGCCAGCAGTTTAGGCGGGAGGAGAGAGACCCAGTACTTC
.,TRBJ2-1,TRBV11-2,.,CASSLDIRQGYGNEQFF,TGTGCCAGCAGCTTAGATATTCGCCAGGGATACGGCAATGAGCAGTTCTTC
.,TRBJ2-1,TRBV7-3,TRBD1,CASSTTGAGEQFF,TGTGCCAGCAGCACGACAGGGGCAGGCGAGCAGTTCTTC
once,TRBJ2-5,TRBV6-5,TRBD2,CASSLSGRAQGTQYF,TGTGCCAGCAGCCTTAGCGGGAGGGCCCAAGGGACCCAGTACTTC
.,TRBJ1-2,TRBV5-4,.,CASSSGTATGDYGYTF,TGTGCCAGCAGTTCCGGGACCGCGACGGGGGACTATGGCTACACCTTC
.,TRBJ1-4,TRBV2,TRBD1,CASSAGGGGEKLFF,TGTGCCAGCAGCGCAGGGGGCGGAGGGGAAAAACTGTTTTTT
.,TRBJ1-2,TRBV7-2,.,CASSEAAGLRPYGYTF,TGTGCCAGCAGCGAAGCGGCGGGCCTCCGTCCCTATGGCTACACCTTC
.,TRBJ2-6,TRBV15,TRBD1,CATSRDRGGGANVLTF,TGTGCCACCAGCAGGGACAGGGGTGGTGGGGCCAACGTCCTGACTTTC
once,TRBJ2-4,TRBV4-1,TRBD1,CASSHQGWTGKFRNIQYF,TGCGCCAGCAGCCATCAAGGTTGGACAGGGAAGTTTCGAAACATTCAGTACTTC
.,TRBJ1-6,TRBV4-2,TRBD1,CASSLDRGSNSPLHF,TGTGCCAGCAGCTTGGACAGGGGGTCTAATTCACCCCTCCACTTT
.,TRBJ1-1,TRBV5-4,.,CASSSFRLTGVEAFF,TGTGCCAGCAGCTCGTTTCGCCTAACAGGAGTTGAAGCTTTCTTT
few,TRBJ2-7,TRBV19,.,CASSIGIGSSYEQYF,TGTGCCAGTAGTATCGGTATAGGGAGCTCCTACGAGCAGTACTTC
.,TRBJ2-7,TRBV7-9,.,CASSLEGGPGHEQYF,TGTGCCAGCAGCTTAGAAGGGGGTCCTGGGCACGAGCAGTACTTC
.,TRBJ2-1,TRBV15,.,CATSRVQATSHYNEQFF,TGTGCCACCAGCAGAGTCCAAGCGACCAGCCATTACAATGAGCAGTTCTTC
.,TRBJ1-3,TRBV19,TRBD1,CASSIKPGQGAFPSGNTIYF,TGTGCCAGTAGCATTAAACCGGGACAGGGGGCATTTCCCTCTGGAAACACCATATATTTT
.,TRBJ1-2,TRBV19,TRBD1,CASSAHSGTANYGYTF,TGTGCCAGTAGTGCCCACTCCGGGACAGCTAACTATGGCTACACCTTC
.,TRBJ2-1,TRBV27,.,CASSPPTGKWYEQFF,TGTGCCAGCAGTCCTCCGACGGGGAAATGGTATGAGCAGTTCTTC